This T cell receptor (beta chain) was obtained from a study of blood T cell repertoires in COVID-19. Study summary: From the United States, Italy and Spain came samples of acute and convalescent COVID-19.

Authors' data handling: The assay estimated nucleated cells by amplifying reference gene primers. Clones were read by immunoSEQ multiplex PCR, and TCRdb kept only the in-frame ones, dropping some. V, J and clone size derive from that table, while D and trimming were established from the DNA sequence. The sample records 90,000 to 100,000 clones, under 85% being singletons. In this sample, this clone turned up many times. The junction had 8 bases not matched to a gene; V was cut back by 7 bases and J by 4 bases. The CDR3 runs to 16 residues. Per the germline V gene, CDR1 is LNHDA and CDR2 is SQIVND (reference sequence).

The receptor was derived from a man between 65 and 80 years old with acute or convalescent COVID-19. Input material: peripheral blood. This rearrangement joins TRBV19 to TRBJ2-2; 11 bases fit TRBD2. In DNA, the CDR3 is TGTGCCAGTACTAGGATAGCGGGAGGGGGCACCGGGGAGCTGTTTTTT. This encodes CASTRIAGGGTGELFF.